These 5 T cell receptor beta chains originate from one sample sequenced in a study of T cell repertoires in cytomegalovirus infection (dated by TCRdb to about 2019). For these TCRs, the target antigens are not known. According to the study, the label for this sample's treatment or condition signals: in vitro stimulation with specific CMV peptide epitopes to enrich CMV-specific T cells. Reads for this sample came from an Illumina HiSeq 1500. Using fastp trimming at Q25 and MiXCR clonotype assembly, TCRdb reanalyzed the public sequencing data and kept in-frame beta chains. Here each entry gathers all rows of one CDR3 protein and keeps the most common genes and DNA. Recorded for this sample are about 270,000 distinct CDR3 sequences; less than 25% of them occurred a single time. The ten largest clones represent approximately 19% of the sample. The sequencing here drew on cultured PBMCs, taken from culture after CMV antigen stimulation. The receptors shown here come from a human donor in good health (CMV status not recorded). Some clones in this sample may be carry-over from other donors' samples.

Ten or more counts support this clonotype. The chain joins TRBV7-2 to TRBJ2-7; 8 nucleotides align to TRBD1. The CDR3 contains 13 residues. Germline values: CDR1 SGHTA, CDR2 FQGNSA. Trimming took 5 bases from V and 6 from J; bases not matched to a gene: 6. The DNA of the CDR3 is TGTGCCAGCAGCCGCAGGACAGGGACCGAGCAGTACGTC. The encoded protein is CASSRRTGTEQYV.

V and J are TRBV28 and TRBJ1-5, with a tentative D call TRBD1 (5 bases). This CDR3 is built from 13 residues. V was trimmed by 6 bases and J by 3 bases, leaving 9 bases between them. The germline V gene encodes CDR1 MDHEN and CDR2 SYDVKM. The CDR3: CASRWGVNQPQHF. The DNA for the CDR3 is TGTGCCAGCAGGTGGGGGGTCAATCAGCCCCAGCATTTT.

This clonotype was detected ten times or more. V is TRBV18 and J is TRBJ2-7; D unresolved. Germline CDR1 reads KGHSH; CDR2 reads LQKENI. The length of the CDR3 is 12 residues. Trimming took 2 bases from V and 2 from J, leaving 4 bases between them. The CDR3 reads CASSPVPYEQYF. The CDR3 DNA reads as TGTGCCAGCTCACCAGTACCCTACGAGCAGTACTTC.

This CDR3 reads CASSPPRQGSTDTQYF. The DNA of the CDR3 is TGTGCCAGCAGTCCCCCACGACAGGGAAGCACAGATACGCAGTATTTT. The chain has TRBV12-3 or TRBV12-4 and TRBJ2-3; 7 bases align to TRBD1. Germline trimming cut 5 bases from V and 0 bases from J; bases unmatched to any gene: 8. The length of the CDR3 is 16 residues.

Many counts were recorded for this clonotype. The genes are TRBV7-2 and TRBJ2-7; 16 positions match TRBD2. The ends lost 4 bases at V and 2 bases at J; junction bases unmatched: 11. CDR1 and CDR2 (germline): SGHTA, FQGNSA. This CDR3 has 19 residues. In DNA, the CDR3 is TGTGCCAGCAGCTCCCCAGGGGGACTAGCGGGAGGGACGACCTACGAGCAGTACTTC. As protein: CASSSPGGLAGGTTYEQYF. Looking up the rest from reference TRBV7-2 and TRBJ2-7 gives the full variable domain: GAGVSQSPSNKVTEKGKDVELRCDPISGHTALYWYRQSLGQGLEFLIYFQGNSAPDKSGLPSDRFSAERTGGSVSTLTIQRTQQEDSAVYLCASSSPGGLAGGTTYEQYFGPGTRLTVT.